This entry features one TCR beta chain sequence. Antigen specificity is unknown. Primers targeted 54 TRBV and 13 TRBJ segments. Clones were read by immunoSEQ multiplex PCR, and TCRdb kept only the in-frame ones, dropping some. The profile shows 90,000 to 130,000 clones, 80% to 95% of them singletons. The sample comes from a study of T cell repertoires and HLA-DP antigens. Study overall: Donor ages ranged from 18-to-29 to 60-to-69; a couple of men, one woman.

Negative selection yielded untouched CD4+ T cells of average approximately 98% purity. The receptor was derived from a woman under 30 in good health and CMV-seronegative. The sample comprised CD4+ T cells from PBMCs.

CDR3 sequence (DNA): TGCGCCAGCAGCTCGCTATCGGGGGAGGCCTACAATGAGCAGTTCTTC. This sequence encodes CASSSLSGEAYNEQFF. The V call is TRBV5-1, the J call TRBJ2-1; maybe TRBD2 (6 bases). The CDR3 sequence is 16 residues long. Germline V CDR1 and CDR2: SGHRS, YFSETQ. Trimming left V 3 bases short and J 2 bases short, with 15 bases between.